These T cell receptor beta chains were read from a single sample in a study of T-cell reconstitution after alpha-beta-depleted transplantation in children. Each CDR3 protein is one row after TCRdb ran MiXCR on the PCR reads. This repertoire shows about 250,000 distinct CDR3 sequences, roughly a quarter found once; its top ten account for about 5%. Here the sequenced sample was PBMCs, mostly from graft donor cells, taken 360 days after TCRalphabeta/CD19-depleted stem cell transplant. The receptor set was obtained from a female patient aged 2-15 years who had a stem cell transplant for congenital amegakaryocytic thrombocytopenia, so the T cells may come from the graft donor. CDR3s leave out the opening cysteine and the closing phenylalanine or tryptophan.

v_gene: TRBV7-8
CDR3aa: ASSSTGSEAF

v_gene: TRBV4-1
CDR3aa: ASSQDFGQVYNEQF

v_gene: TRBV24-1
CDR3aa: ATSGSGTRNEQF

v_gene: TRBV12-3/TRBV12-4
CDR3aa: ASSYGTGELF

v_gene: TRBV29-1
CDR3aa: SVEEQGRGYSGNTIY

v_gene: TRBV5-1
CDR3aa: ASSLPGASLNTQY

v_gene: TRBV4-1
CDR3aa: ASSQGQGNTEAF

v_gene: TRBV20-1
CDR3aa: SASDTGPIGSPLH

v_gene: TRBV5-1
CDR3aa: ASSQDYNSPLH

v_gene: TRBV12-3/TRBV12-4
CDR3aa: ASSIRSGAYGYT

v_gene: TRBV12-3/TRBV12-4
CDR3aa: ASTTGPTTYEQY

v_gene: TRBV5-1
CDR3aa: ASSRRDPHTDTQY

v_gene: TRBV6-2/TRBV6-3
CDR3aa: ASHGGGGSNTGELF

v_gene: TRBV7-2
CDR3aa: ASSLVWGTKAYEQY

v_gene: TRBV10-3
CDR3aa: ATKPGQEQETQY

v_gene: TRBV9
CDR3aa: ASSVARSELYGYT

v_gene: TRBV10-3
CDR3aa: AIRPETNEKLF

v_gene: TRBV12-3/TRBV12-4
CDR3aa: ASSFGGRTDTQY

v_gene: TRBV4-1
CDR3aa: ASSQEGGQLKTQY

v_gene: TRBV27
CDR3aa: ASSTLLAGGSYEQY

v_gene: TRBV3-1
CDR3aa: ASSQDGKAGNTIY

v_gene: TRBV2
CDR3aa: ASGQETQY

v_gene: TRBV2
CDR3aa: ASIWYRQGQETQY

v_gene: TRBV12-3/TRBV12-4
CDR3aa: ASRPTGANTGELF

v_gene: TRBV10-3
CDR3aa: ASKTGGDTEAF

v_gene: TRBV6-1
CDR3aa: ASSRIALSYEQY

v_gene: TRBV7-2
CDR3aa: ASSRGLAGDTQY

v_gene: TRBV27
CDR3aa: ASSERVGRNTIY

v_gene: TRBV4-3
CDR3aa: ASSQDSPGLNYGYT

v_gene: TRBV4-1
CDR3aa: ASSQGVTGTGGEYYGYT

v_gene: TRBV11-2
CDR3aa: ASSLERLNTEAF

v_gene: TRBV5-1
CDR3aa: ASSLVSSYTYEQY

v_gene: TRBV5-5
CDR3aa: ASSPDGPIEKLF

v_gene: TRBV4-2
CDR3aa: ASSQDLAEGVGNEKLF

v_gene: TRBV15
CDR3aa: ATSRSPMAEETQY

v_gene: TRBV30
CDR3aa: AWSGLADYNEQF

v_gene: TRBV20-1
CDR3aa: SARDEREAYNEQF

v_gene: TRBV20-1
CDR3aa: SATRETQY

v_gene: TRBV6-2/TRBV6-3
CDR3aa: ASRSPDRGAYEQY

v_gene: TRBV12-3/TRBV12-4
CDR3aa: ASRHGTSGSDEQF

v_gene: TRBV25-1
CDR3aa: ASSGLGATEAF